This record covers a single T cell receptor (beta chain). This likely traces to a read error, being one base from a far larger clone. The sample belongs to a study of shared clonotypes between healthy human individuals. Germline-derived CDR1 and CDR2 are MNHNS and SASEGT. The CDR3 has 13 amino acids. The ends were cut back, 6 bases at V and 5 bases at J, with 13 bases in the middle. All the donors were Caucasian adults who lived in Nashville, Tennessee. Tens of millions of PBMCs went into genomic DNA for unsorted samples. TCRdb's table, derived via immunoSEQ multiplex PCR, lists solely in-frame clones and lacks some. There are over 400,000 clones in the sample; more than 65% occur only once, and about 13% lies in the top ten.

This rearrangement joins TRBV6-1 to TRBJ2-5; perhaps TRBD2 as D (5 bases). The sample comprised PBMCs. This sequence originates from a woman aged 40 to 55 in good health. Some clones in this sample may be carry-over from other donors' samples. For the CDR3, the DNA is TGTGCCAGCAGAGCACTAGTGGTGGAGACCCAGTACTTC. As protein: CASRALVVETQYF.